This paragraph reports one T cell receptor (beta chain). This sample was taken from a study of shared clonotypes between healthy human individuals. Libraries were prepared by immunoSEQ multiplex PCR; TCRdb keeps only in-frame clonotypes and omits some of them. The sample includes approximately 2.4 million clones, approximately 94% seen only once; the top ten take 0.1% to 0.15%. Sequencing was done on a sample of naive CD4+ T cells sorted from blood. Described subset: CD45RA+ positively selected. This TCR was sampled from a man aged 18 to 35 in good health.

In nucleotides, the CDR3 is TGTGCCAGCAGTCGGGACAGGGTGTTCTATGGCTACACCTTC. Protein product: CASSRDRVFYGYTF. The chain combines TRBV28 with TRBJ1-2; 9 positions match TRBD1. Germline CDR1 and CDR2: MDHEN and SYDVKM. The CDR3 loop spans 14 amino acids. Trimming removed 5 bases from V and 4 bases from J; junction bases left unmatched: 5.